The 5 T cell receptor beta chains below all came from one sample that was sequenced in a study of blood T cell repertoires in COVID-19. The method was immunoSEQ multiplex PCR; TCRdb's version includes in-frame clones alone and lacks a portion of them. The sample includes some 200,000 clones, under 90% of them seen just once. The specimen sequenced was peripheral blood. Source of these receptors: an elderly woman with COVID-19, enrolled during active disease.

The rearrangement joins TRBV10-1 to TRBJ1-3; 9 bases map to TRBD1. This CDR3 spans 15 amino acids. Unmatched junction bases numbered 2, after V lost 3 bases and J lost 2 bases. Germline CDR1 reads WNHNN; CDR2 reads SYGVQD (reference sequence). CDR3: CASSENRGPGNTIYF. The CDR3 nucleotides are TGCGCCAGCAGTGAAAACAGGGGGCCTGGAAACACCATATATTTT.

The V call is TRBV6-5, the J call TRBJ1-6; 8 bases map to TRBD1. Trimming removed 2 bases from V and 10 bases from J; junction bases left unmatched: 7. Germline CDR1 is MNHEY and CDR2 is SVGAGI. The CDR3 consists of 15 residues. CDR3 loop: CASSYQGQALSPLHF. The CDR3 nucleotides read TGTGCCAGCAGTTACCAGGGACAGGCCTTGTCACCCCTCCACTTT.

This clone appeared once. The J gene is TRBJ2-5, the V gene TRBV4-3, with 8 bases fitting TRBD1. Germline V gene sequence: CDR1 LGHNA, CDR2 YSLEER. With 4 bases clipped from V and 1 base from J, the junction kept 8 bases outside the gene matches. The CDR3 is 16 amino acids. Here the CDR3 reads CASSLRMGQAQETQYF. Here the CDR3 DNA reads TGCGCCAGCAGCCTAAGGATGGGACAGGCCCAAGAGACCCAGTACTTC.

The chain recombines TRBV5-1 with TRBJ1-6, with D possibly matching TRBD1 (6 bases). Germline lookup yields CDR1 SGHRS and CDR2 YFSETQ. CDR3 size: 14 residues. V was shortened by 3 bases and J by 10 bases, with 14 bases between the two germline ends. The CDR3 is CASSWRQGNSPLHF. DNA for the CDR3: TGCGCCAGCAGCTGGAGGCAGGGGAACTCACCCCTCCACTTT.

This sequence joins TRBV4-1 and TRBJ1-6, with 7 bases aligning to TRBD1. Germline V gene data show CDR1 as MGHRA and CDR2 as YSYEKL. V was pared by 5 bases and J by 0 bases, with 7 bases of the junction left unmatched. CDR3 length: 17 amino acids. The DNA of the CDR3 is TGCGCCAGCAGCAAACAGGGGATGAGCTCCTATAATTCACCCCTCCACTTT. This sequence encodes CASSKQGMSSYNSPLHF.